This TCR beta chain appears in the sequencing data of a study of cytomegalovirus exposure and HLA in healthy donors. Turning to this clone: One junction end does not reproduce the germline sequence, and a read error may be involved.

This CDR3 contains 13 residues. CDR1 and CDR2 (germline): MGHRA, YSYEKL. With 60 Vbeta and 13 Jbeta primers, the PCR was carried out. Method: immunoSEQ multiplex PCR; TCRdb's copy keeps in-frame clones and lacks some. The repertoire holds 60,000 to 90,000 clones, with approximately 67% as singletons. Though nominally healthy at sampling, donors likely had unrecorded immune exposures. The chain has TRBV4-1 and TRBJ1-2; D remains unclear. The sequence derives from a man aged 35 to 55 in good health and CMV-seropositive. Sequences were obtained from PBMCs. This CDR3 reads CASSLPSNYGYPF. The CDR3 DNA follows: TGCGCCAGCAGCCTCCCCTCTAACTATGGCTACCCCTTC.